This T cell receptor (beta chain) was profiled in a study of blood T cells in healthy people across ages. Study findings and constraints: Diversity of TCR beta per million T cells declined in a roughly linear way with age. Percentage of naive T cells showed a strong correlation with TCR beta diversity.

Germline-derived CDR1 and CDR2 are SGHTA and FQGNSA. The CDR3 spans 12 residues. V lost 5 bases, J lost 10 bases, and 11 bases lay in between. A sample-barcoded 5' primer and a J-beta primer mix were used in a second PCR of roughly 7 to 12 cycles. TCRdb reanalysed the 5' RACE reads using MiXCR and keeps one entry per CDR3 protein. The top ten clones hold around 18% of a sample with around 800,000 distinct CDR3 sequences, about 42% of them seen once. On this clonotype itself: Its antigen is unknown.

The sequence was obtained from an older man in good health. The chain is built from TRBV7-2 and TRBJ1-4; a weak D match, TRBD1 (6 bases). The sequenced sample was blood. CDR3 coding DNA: TGTGCCAGCAGCGCTTTGGACAGAAAACTGTTTTTT. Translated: CASSALDRKLFF.